Listed below are T cell receptor beta chains from one sample, sequenced in a study of blood T cell repertoires in COVID-19. Sequenced by immunoSEQ multiplex PCR; TCRdb stores in-frame clones only, minus some. The table lists some 490,000 clones, 70% to 90% of them singletons. The sequenced sample was PBMCs or T cells enriched from blood (not recorded which). The source of these receptors is an older woman who had recovered from COVID-19. The CDR3 runs from the conserved cysteine through the conserved F or W. D genes are given only for firm matches. Part of the rows lack a size; the others show once, few, many or a class for expanded clones.

>TRBJ2-3|TRBV4-2|.|.
CASSQGTDRTDTQYF
TGTGCCAGCAGCCAAGGAACAGACAGAACAGATACGCAGTATTTT
>TRBJ1-3|TRBV5-4|.|.
CASSFDQGSGNTIYF
TGTGCCAGCAGCTTTGACCAGGGCTCTGGAAACACCATATATTTT
>TRBJ2-3|TRBV5-1|.|.
CASTYREYTDTQYF
TGCGCCAGCACCTACAGGGAGTACACAGATACGCAGTATTTT
>TRBJ1-2|TRBV2|TRBD1|.
CAGKGRGTYGYTF
TGTGCCGGGAAGGGCAGGGGGACTTATGGCTACACCTTC
>TRBJ2-1|TRBV5-1|.|.
CASSLAIAQTYNEQFF
TGCGCCAGCAGCTTGGCCATAGCCCAAACCTACAATGAGCAGTTCTTC
>TRBJ2-1|TRBV24-1|TRBD2|.
CATGTSGFGEQFF
TGTGCCACCGGGACTAGCGGGTTTGGTGAGCAGTTCTTC
>TRBJ2-1|TRBV10-1|TRBD2|.
CASSRVAGGPDEQFF
TGCGCCAGCAGTAGGGTAGCGGGGGGCCCCGATGAGCAGTTCTTC
>TRBJ1-4|TRBV4-1|.|.
CAASRPSDDNEKLFF
TGCGCCGCCTCCCGGCCGAGCGATGATAATGAAAAACTGTTTTTT
>TRBJ2-2|TRBV19|TRBD2|.
CASKTSGVLSNTGELFF
TGTGCCAGCAAGACTAGCGGGGTACTTTCGAACACCGGGGAGCTGTTTTTT
>TRBJ1-1|TRBV27|.|.
CASSFFRGENTEAFF
TGTGCCAGCAGTTTTTTTCGGGGGGAAAACACTGAAGCTTTCTTT
>TRBJ2-2|TRBV10-3|TRBD1|.
CAIRGTGNTGELFF
TGTGCCATCAGGGGGACAGGGAACACCGGGGAGCTGTTTTTT
>TRBJ2-7|TRBV18|TRBD2|once
CASSLGDYYDRVEQYF
TGTGCCAGCTCACTTGGGGACTACTACGACCGAGTGGAGCAGTACTTC
>TRBJ2-4|TRBV10-3|.|.
CAISREARGKAKNIQYF
TGTGCCATCAGTAGGGAGGCCAGGGGGAAGGCCAAAAACATTCAGTACTTC
>TRBJ2-3|TRBV5-1|.|.
CASSFEHPRDTQYF
TGCGCCAGCAGCTTTGAGCACCCCCGGGATACGCAGTATTTT
>TRBJ2-1|TRBV7-2|.|once
CASSLARSRGNEQFF
TGTGCCAGCAGCTTAGCCCGGTCAAGGGGGAATGAGCAGTTCTTC
>TRBJ2-7|TRBV24-1|TRBD1|.
CATSDSRGRDEQYF
TGTGCCACCAGTGATTCAAGGGGGCGAGACGAGCAGTACTTC
>TRBJ2-3|TRBV7-2|TRBD2|.
CASSLGLAGSTDTQYF
TGTGCCAGCAGCTTAGGGCTAGCGGGGAGCACAGATACGCAGTATTTT
>TRBJ2-5|TRBV5-1|.|.
CASSDDGQQETQYF
TGCGCCAGCAGCGACGACGGACAGCAAGAGACCCAGTACTTC
>TRBJ2-1|TRBV27|.|.
CASSHYNEQFF
TGTGCCAGCAGTCATTACAATGAGCAGTTCTTC
>TRBJ1-2|TRBV6-5|TRBD1|.
CASSPMTGLYGYTF
TGTGCCAGCAGTCCTATGACAGGGCTCTATGGCTACACCTTC
>TRBJ1-6|TRBV6-2/TRBV6-3|TRBD1|.
CASSYALGQNLDSPLHF
TGTGCCAGCAGTTACGCCTTGGGACAGAACTTGGATTCACCCCTCCACTTT
>TRBJ1-1|TRBV18|.|.
CASSQIGGDTEAFF
TGTGCCAGCTCACAAATCGGGGGAGACACTGAAGCTTTCTTT